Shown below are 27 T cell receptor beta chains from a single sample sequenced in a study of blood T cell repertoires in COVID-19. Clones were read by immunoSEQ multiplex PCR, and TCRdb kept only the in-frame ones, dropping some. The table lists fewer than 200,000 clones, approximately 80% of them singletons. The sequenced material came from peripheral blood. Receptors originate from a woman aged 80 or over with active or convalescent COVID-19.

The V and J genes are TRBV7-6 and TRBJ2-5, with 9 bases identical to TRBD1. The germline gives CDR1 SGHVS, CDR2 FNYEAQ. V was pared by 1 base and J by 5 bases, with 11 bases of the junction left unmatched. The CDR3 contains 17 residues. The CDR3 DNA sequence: TGTGCCAGCAGCTTAGACACGGGACAGGGAAGATGGGAGACCCAGTACTTC. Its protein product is CASSLDTGQGRWETQYF.

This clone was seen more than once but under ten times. DNA of the CDR3: TGTGCCAGCAGCGGGGGACAGGGGTCATGGGAGACCCAGTACTTC. Amino acid sequence: CASSGGQGSWETQYF. V is TRBV5-4 and J is TRBJ2-5; 10 positions match TRBD1. With V trimmed by 4 bases and J by 5 bases, 8 bases remained unmatched. CDR1 and CDR2 from the germline V gene are SGHNT and YYREEE (reference sequence). The CDR3 covers 15 residues.

As DNA, the CDR3 is TGTGCCACGAGGACGGACAGAGAGACCCAGTACTTC. Translation gives CATRTDRETQYF. The chain employs TRBV6-5 and TRBJ2-5; maybe TRBD1 (6 bases). The germline V gene encodes CDR1 MNHEY and CDR2 SVGAGI. The CDR3 has 12 amino acids. V dropped 10 bases and J dropped 4 bases, with 13 bases sitting between them.

The CDR3 loop is CASSYGGSSYEQYF. As DNA, the CDR3 is TGTGCCAGCAGCTACGGGGGATCCTCCTACGAGCAGTACTTC. This sequence joins TRBV7-2 and TRBJ2-7; weak D call: TRBD2 (6 bases). The CDR3 loop spans 14 amino acids. Trimming removed 4 bases from V and 0 bases from J, with 10 bases in between. Germline CDR1 and CDR2: SGHTA and FQGNSA.

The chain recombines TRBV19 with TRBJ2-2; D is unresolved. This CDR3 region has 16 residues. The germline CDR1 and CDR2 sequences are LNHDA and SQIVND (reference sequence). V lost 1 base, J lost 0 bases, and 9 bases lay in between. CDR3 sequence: CASSIAGLANTGELFF. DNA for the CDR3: TGTGCCAGTAGTATAGCAGGTCTTGCGAACACCGGGGAGCTGTTTTTT.

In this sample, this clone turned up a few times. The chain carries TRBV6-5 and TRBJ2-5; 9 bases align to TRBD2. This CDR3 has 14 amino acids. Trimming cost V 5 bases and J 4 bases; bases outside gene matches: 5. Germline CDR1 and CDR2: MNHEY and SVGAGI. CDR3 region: CASSPLAGAETQYF. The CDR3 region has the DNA TGTGCCAGCAGTCCCTTAGCGGGGGCAGAGACCCAGTACTTC.

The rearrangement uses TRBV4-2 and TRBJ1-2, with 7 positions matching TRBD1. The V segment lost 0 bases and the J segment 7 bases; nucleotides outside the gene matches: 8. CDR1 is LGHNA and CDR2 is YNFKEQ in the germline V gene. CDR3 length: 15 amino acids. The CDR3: CASSQDGEGASGYTF. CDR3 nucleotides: TGTGCCAGCAGCCAAGATGGAGAGGGGGCGAGTGGCTACACCTTC.

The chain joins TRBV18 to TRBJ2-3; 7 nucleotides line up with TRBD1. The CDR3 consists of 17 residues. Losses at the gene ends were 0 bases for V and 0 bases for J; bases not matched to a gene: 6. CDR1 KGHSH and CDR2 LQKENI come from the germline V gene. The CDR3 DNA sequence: TGTGCCAGCTCACCACCGACAGGGTCGGGTAGCACAGATACGCAGTATTTT. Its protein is CASSPPTGSGSTDTQYF.

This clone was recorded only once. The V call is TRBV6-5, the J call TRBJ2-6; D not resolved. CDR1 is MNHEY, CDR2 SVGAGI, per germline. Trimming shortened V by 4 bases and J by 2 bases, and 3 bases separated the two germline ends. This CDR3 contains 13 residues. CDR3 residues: CASSLAGANVLTF. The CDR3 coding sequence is TGTGCCAGCAGTTTAGCTGGGGCCAACGTCCTGACTTTC.

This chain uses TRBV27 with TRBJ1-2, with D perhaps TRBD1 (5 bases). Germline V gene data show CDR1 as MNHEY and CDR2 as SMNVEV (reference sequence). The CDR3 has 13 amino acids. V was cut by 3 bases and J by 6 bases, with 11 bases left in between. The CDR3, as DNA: TGTGCCAGCAGTTTGGCAGGGAGGGATGGCTACACCTTC. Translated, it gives CASSLAGRDGYTF.

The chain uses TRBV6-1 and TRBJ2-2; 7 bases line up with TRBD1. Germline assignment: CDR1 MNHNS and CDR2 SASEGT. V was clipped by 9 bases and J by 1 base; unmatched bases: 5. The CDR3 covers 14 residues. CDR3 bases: TGTGCCAGTCGCGACAGGGTGAACACCGGGGAGCTGTTTTTT. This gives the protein CASRDRVNTGELFF.

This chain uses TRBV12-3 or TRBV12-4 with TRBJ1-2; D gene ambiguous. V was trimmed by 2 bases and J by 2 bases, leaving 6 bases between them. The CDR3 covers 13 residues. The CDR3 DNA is TGTGCCAGCAGTTTAAACACCAACTATGGCTACACCTTC. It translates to CASSLNTNYGYTF.

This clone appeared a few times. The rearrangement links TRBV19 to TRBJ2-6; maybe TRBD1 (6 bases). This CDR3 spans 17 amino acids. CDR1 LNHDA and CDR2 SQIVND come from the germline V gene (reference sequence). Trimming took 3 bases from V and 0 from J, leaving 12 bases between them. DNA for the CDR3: TGTGCCAGTAGTATTCCGGGACATCCCTCTGGGGCCAACGTCCTGACTTTC. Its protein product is CASSIPGHPSGANVLTF.

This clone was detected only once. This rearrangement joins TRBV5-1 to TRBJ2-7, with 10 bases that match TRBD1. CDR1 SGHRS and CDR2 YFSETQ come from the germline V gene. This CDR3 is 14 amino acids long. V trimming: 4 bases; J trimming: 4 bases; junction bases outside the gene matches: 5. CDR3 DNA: TGCGCCAGCAGCCCTGGACAGGGGGGGTACGAGCAGTACTTC. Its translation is CASSPGQGGYEQYF. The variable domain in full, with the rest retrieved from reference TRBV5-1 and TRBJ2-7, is KAGVTQTPRYLIKTRGQQVTLSCSPISGHRSVSWYQQTPGQGLQFLFEYFSETQRNKGNFPGRFSGRQFSNSRSEMNVSTLELGDSALYLCASSPGQGGYEQYFGPGTRLTVT.

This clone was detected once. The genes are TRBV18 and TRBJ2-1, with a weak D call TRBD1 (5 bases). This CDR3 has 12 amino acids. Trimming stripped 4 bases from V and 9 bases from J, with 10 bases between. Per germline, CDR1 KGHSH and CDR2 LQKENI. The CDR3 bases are TGTGCCAGCTCACAGCAGGGTGGTGAGCAGTTCTTC. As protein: CASSQQGGEQFF.

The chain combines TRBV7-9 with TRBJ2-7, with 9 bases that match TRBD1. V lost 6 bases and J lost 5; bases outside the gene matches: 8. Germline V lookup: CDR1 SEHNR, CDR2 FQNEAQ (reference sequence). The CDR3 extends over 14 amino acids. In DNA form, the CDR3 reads TGTGCCAGCAGTTCCTCCGGGACAGGGAACGAGCAGTACTTC. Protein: CASSSSGTGNEQYF.

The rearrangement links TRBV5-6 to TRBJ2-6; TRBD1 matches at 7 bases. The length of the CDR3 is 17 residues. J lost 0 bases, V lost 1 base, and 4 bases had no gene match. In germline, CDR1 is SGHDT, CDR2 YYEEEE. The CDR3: CASSLYRGPSGANVLTF. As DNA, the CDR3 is TGTGCCAGCAGCTTGTACAGGGGACCCTCTGGGGCCAACGTCCTGACTTTC.

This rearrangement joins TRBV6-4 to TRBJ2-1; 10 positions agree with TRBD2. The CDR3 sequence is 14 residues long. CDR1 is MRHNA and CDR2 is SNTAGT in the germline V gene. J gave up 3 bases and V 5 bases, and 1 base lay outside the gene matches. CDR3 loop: CASSRLAGYNEQFF. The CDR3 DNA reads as TGTGCCAGCAGTAGACTAGCGGGCTACAATGAGCAGTTCTTC.

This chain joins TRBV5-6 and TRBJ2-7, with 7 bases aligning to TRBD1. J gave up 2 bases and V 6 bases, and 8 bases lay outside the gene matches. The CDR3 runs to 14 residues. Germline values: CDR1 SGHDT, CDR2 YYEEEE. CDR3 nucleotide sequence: TGTGCCAGCACCACGGACAGGCCTACCTACGAGCAGTACTTC. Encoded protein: CASTTDRPTYEQYF. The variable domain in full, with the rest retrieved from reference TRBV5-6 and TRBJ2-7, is DAGVTQSPTHLIKTRGQQVTLRCSPKSGHDTVSWYQQALGQGPQFIFQYYEEEERQRGNFPDRFSGHQFPNYSSELNVNALLLGDSALYLCASTTDRPTYEQYFGPGTRLTVT.

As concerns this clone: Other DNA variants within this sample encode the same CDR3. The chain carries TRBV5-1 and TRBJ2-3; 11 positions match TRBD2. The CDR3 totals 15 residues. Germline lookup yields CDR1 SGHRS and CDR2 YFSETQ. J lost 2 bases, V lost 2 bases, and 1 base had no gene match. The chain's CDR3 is CASSFSGGATDTQYF. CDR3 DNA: TGCGCCAGCAGCTTTAGCGGGGGGGCCACAGATACGCAGTATTTT.

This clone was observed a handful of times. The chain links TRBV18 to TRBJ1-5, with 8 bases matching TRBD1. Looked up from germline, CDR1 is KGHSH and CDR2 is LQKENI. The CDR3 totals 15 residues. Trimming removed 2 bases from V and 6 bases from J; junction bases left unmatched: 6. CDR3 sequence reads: CASSPGQGKGQPQHF. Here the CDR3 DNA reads TGTGCCAGCTCACCAGGACAGGGAAAGGGTCAGCCCCAGCATTTT.

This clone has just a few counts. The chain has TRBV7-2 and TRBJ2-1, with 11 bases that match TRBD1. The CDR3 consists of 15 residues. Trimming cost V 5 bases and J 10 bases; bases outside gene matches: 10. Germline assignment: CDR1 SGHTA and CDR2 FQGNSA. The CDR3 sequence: CASSTSQDRGREQFF. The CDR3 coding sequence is TGTGCCAGCAGCACCAGTCAGGACAGGGGGCGGGAGCAGTTCTTC.

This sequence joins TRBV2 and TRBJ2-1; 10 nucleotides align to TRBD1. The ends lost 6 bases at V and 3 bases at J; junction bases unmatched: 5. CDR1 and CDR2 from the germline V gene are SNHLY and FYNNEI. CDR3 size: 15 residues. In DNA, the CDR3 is TGTGCCAGCAGGGCCGGACAGGGGGGCTACAATGAGCAGTTCTTC. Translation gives CASRAGQGGYNEQFF.

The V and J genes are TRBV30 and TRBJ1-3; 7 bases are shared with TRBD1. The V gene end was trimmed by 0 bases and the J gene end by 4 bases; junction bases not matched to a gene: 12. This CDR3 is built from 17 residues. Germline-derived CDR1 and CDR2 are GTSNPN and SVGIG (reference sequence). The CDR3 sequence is CAWSVPREGARGNTIYF. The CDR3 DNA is TGTGCCTGGAGTGTACCCCGGGAGGGGGCGAGGGGAAACACCATATATTTT. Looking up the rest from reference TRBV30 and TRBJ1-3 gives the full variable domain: SQTIHQWPATLVQPVGSPLSLECTVEGTSNPNLYWYRQAAGRGLQLLFYSVGIGQISSEVPQNLSASRPQDRQFILSSKKLLLSDSGFYLCAWSVPREGARGNTIYFGEGSWLTVV.

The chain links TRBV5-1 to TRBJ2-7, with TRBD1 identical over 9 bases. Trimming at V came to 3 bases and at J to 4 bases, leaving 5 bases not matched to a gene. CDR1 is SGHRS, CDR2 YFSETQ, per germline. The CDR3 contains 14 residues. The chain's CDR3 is CASSYRDREYEQYF. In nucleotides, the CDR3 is TGCGCCAGCAGCTACCGGGACAGGGAATACGAGCAGTACTTC.

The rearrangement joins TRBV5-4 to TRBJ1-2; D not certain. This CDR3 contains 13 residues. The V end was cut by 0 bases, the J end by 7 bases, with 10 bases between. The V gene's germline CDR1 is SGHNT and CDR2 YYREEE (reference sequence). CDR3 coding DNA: TGTGCCAGCAGCTTGGAGAGTGATTCTGGCTACACCTTC. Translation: CASSLESDSGYTF. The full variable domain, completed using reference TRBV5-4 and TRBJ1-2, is ETGVTQSPTHLIKTRGQQVTLRCSSQSGHNTVSWYQQALGQGPQFIFQYYREEENGRGNFPPRFSGLQFPNYSSELNVNALELDDSALYLCASSLESDSGYTFGSGTRLTVV.

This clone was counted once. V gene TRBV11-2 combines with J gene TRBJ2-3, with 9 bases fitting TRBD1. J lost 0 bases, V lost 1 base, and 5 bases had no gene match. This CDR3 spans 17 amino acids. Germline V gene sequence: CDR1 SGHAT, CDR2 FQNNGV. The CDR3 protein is CASSLGDRALSTDTQYF. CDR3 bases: TGTGCCAGCAGCTTAGGGGACAGGGCCCTTAGCACAGATACGCAGTATTTT.